This T cell receptor (beta chain) is drawn from a study of CD8 T cells in Susac syndrome. About the research overall: Within the group of sequenced Susac syndrome patients, about six had active disease and 8 or 9 were in remission. Patients with Susac syndrome were therapy-naive, taking corticosteroids, with some also receiving intravenous immunoglobulin, or taking intravenous immunoglobulin alone at the time their blood was drawn.

The V end lost 0 bases, the J end lost 0 bases, and 3 bases lay between the germline ends. Germline V gene lookup returns CDR1 GTSNPN and CDR2 SVGIG (reference sequence). The CDR3 is made up of 13 amino acids. In blood CD8+ and CD4+ T cells, TCR beta underwent sequencing. Reverse transcription used roughly 0.5 to 1 ug RNA and random hexamers. TCRdb re-called the immunoSEQ multiplex PCR reads with MiXCR, one entry per CDR3 protein. The data hold 200,000 to 250,000 distinct CDR3 sequences, with over 90% observed a single time. The chain recombines TRBV30 with TRBJ1-3; no clear D. The sample was CD4+ T cells from PBMCs. This clonotype originated in a human donor with Susac syndrome. CDR3 bases: TGTGCCTGGAGTGTACTCTCTGGAAACACCATATATTTT. Amino acids: CAWSVLSGNTIYF.